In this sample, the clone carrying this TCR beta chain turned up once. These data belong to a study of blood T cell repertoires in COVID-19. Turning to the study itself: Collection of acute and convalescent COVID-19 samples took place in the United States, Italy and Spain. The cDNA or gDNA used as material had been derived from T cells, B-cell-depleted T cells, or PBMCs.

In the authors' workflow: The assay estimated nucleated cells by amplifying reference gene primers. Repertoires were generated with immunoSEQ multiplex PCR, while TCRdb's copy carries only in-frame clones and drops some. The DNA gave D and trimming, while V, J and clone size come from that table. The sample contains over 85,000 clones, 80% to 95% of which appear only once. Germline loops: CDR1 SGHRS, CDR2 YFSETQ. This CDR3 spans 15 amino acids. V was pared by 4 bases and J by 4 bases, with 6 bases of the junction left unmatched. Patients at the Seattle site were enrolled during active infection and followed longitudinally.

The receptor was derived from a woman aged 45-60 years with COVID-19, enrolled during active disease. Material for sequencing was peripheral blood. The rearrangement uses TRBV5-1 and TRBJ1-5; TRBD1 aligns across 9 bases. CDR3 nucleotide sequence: TGCGCCAGCAGCCCGGACAGGGGAGATAATCAGCCCCAGCATTTT. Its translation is CASSPDRGDNQPQHF.